This entry concerns a single T cell receptor (beta chain). The sample originates from a study of T cell responses to AZD1222 COVID-19 vaccine. TCRdb keeps only in-frame clones here, not all; method: immunoSEQ multiplex PCR. The sample yields 130,000 or so clones, approximately 86% seen once. Germline V gives CDR1 SEHNR, CDR2 FQNEAQ (reference sequence). Trimming removed 4 bases from V and 1 base from J, with 5 bases in between. The CDR3 sequence is 13 residues long. This sequence joins TRBV7-9 and TRBJ1-5; D is uncertain. Here the sequenced sample was peripheral blood, taken 28 days after the second AZD1222 dose. The receptor's source is an adult who received the AZD1222 COVID-19 vaccine. The CDR3 DNA sequence: TGTGCCAGCAGCTCCCAGAGCAATCAGCCCCAGCATTTT. Protein: CASSSQSNQPQHF.